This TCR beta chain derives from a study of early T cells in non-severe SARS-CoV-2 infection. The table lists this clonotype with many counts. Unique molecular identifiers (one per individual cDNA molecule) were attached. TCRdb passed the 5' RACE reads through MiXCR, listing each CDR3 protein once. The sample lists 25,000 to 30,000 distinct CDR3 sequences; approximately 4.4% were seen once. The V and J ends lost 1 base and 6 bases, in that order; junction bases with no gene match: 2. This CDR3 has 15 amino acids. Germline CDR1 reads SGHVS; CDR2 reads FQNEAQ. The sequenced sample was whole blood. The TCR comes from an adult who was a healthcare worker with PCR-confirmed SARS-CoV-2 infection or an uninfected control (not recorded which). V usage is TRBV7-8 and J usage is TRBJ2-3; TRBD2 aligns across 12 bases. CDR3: CASSLGLAGADTQYF. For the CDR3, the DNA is TGTGCCAGCAGCTTAGGACTAGCGGGAGCGGATACGCAGTATTTT.